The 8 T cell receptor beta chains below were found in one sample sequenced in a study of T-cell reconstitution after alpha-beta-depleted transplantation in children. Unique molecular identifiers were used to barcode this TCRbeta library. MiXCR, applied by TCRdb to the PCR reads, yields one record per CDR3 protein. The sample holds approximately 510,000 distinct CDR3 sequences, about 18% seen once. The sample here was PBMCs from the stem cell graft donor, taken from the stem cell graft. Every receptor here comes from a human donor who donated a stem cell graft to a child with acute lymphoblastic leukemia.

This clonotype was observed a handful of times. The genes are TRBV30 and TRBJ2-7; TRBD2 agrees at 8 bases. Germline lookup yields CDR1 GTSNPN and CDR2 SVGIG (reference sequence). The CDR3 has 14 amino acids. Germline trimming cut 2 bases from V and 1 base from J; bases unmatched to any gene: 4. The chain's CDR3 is CAWSIVAGSYEQYF. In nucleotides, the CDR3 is TGTGCCTGGAGTATAGTAGCGGGATCCTACGAGCAGTACTTC.

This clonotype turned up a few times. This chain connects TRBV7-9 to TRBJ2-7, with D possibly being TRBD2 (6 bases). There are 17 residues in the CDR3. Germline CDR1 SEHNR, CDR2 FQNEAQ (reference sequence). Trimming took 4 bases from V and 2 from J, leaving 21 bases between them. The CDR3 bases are TGTGCCAGCAGCTCCGTCGGGCGGGACGGAGGCCCCTACGAGCAGTACTTC. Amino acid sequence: CASSSVGRDGGPYEQYF.

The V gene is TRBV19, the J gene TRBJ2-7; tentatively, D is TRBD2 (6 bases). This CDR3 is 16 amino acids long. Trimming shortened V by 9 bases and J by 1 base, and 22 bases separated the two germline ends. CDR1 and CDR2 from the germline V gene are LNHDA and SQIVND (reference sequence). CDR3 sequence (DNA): TGTGCCAGCCCGCTCCGACCGGGACTGCCTTCCTACGAGCAGTACTTC. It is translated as CASPLRPGLPSYEQYF.

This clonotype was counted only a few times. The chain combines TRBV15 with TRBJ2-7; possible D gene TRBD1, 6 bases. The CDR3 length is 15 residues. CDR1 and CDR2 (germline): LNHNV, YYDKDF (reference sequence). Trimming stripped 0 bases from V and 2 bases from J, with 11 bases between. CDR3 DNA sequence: TGTGCCACCAGCAGAGATCGGGACACTACCTACGAGCAGTACTTC. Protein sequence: CATSRDRDTTYEQYF.

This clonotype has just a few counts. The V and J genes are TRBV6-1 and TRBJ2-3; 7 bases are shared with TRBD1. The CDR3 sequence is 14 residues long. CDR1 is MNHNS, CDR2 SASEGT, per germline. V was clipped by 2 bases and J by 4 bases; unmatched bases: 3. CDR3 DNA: TGTGCCAGCAGTGAAATAGGGGGCGCAGATACGCAGTATTTT. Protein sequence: CASSEIGGADTQYF.

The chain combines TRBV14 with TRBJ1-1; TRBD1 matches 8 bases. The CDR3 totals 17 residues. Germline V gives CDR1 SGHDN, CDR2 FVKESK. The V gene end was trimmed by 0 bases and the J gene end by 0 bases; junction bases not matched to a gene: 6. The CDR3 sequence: CASSQEGQGGVNTEAFF. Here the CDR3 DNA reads TGTGCCAGCAGCCAAGAAGGACAGGGAGGCGTGAACACTGAAGCTTTCTTT.

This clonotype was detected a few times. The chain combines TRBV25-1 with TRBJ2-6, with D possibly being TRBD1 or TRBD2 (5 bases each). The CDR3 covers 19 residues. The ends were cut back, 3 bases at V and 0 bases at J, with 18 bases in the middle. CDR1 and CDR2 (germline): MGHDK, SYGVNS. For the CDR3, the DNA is TGTGCCAGCAGTGATCCCCCCGGGACGGGTACCTCTGGGGCCAACGTCCTGACTTTC. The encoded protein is CASSDPPGTGTSGANVLTF.

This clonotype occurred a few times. The CDR3 is CASSIGSQPQHF. The CDR3 DNA is TGTGCCAGTAGTATAGGGAGTCAGCCCCAGCATTTT. V is TRBV19 and J is TRBJ1-5; no reliable D call. Germline values: CDR1 LNHDA, CDR2 SQIVND (reference sequence). CDR3 size: 12 residues. V lost 1 base and J lost 6, with 4 bases in between.